This T cell receptor (beta chain) was captured in a study of cytomegalovirus exposure and HLA in healthy donors. Broader study findings: Likely technical artifact: a cluster of highly shared sequence variants.

The study ran its PCR with 60 Vbeta and 13 Jbeta primers. Profiled with immunoSEQ multiplex PCR; TCRdb holds only in-frame clones, not every one. The profile shows 100,000 to 150,000 clones, 70% to 90% of them singletons. A note on this clone: What it binds is not known.

The CDR3 spans 13 residues. The trim removed 8 bases at V and 1 base at J, leaving 1 base unmatched. Germline loops: CDR1 MGHDK, CDR2 SYGVNS. V usage is TRBV25-1 and J usage is TRBJ2-2, with 7 bases lining up with TRBD2. Sequencing used PBMCs. This receptor was identified in a woman between 40 and 55 years old in good health and CMV-seropositive. The CDR3 region is CASQRGNTGELFF. CDR3 DNA sequence: TGTGCCAGCCAGCGGGGGAACACCGGGGAGCTGTTTTTT. Combining the CDR3 with reference TRBV25-1 and TRBJ2-2 gives the whole variable domain EADIYQTPRYLVIGTGKKITLECSQTMGHDKMYWYQQDPGMELHLIHYSYGVNSTEKGDLSSESTVSRIRTEHFPLTLESARPSHTSQYLCASQRGNTGELFFGEGSRLTVL.